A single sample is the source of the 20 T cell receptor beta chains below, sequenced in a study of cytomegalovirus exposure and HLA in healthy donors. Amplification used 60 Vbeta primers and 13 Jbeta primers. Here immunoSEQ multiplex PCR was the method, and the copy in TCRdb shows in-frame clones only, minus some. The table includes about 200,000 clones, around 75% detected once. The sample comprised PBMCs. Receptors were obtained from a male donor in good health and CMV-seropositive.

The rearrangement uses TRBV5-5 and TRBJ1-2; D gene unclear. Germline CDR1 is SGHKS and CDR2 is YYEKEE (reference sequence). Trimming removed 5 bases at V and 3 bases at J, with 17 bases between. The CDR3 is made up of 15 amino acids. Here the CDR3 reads CASSFEGNVHYGYTF. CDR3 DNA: TGTGCCAGCAGTTTTGAGGGCAACGTCCACTATGGCTACACCTTC. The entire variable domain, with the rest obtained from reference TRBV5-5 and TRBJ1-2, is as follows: DAGVTQSPTHLIKTRGQQVTLRCSPISGHKSVSWYQQVLGQGPQFIFQYYEKEERGRGNFPDRFSARQFPNYSSELNVNALLLGDSALYLCASSFEGNVHYGYTFGSGTRLTVV.

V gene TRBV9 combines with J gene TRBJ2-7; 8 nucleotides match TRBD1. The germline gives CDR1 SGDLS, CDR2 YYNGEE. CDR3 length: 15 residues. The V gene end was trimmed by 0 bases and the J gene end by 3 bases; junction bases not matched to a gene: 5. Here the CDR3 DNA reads TGTGCCAGCAGCGTAGCTACAGGGGGATTCTACGAGCAGTACTTC. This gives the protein CASSVATGGFYEQYF.

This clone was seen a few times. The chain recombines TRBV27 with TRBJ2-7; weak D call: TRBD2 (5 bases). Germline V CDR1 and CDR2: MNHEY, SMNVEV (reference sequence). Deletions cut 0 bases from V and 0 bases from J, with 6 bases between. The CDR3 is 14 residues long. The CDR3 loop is CASSLSEVSYEQYF. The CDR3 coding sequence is TGTGCCAGCAGTTTATCGGAGGTCTCCTACGAGCAGTACTTC.

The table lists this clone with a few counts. This chain's CDR3 is CASSERQGDTQYF. Here the CDR3 DNA reads TGCGCCAGCAGCGAACGACAGGGCGATACGCAGTATTTT. The rearrangement uses TRBV5-1 and TRBJ2-3; TRBD1 matches at 7 bases. The germline V gene encodes CDR1 SGHRS and CDR2 YFSETQ. The CDR3 is made up of 13 amino acids. J lost 6 bases, V lost 4 bases, and 5 bases had no gene match.

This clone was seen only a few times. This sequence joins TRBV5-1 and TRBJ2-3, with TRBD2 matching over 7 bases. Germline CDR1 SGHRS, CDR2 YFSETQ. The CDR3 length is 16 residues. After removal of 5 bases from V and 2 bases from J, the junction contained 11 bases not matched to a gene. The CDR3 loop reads CASSEGSGWDTDTQYF. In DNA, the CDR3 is TGCGCCAGCAGTGAGGGTAGCGGGTGGGACACAGATACGCAGTATTTT.

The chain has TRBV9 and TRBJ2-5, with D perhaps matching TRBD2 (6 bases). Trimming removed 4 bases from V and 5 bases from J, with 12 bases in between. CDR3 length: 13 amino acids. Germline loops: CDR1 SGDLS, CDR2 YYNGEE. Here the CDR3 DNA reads TGTGCCAGCAGCTACGGACTAACGGAGACCCAGTACTTC. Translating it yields CASSYGLTETQYF.

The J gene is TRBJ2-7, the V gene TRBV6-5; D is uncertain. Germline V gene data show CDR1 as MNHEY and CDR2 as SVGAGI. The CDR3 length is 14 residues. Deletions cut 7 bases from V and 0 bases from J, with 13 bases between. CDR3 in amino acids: CASTPGDGSYEQYF. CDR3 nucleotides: TGTGCCAGCACTCCAGGCGACGGCTCCTACGAGCAGTACTTC.

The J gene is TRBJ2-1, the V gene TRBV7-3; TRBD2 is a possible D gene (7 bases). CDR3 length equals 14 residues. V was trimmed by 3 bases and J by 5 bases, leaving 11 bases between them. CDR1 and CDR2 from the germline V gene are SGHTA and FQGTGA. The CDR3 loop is CASSLGGPDNEQFF. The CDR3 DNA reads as TGTGCCAGCAGCTTGGGGGGGCCGGACAATGAGCAGTTCTTC.

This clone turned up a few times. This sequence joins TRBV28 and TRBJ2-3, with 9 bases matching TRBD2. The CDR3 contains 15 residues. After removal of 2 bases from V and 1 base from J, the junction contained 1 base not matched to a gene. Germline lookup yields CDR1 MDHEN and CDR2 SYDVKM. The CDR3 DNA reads TGTGCCAGCAGTTTACGACTAGCGGGCACAGATACGCAGTATTTT. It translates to CASSLRLAGTDTQYF.

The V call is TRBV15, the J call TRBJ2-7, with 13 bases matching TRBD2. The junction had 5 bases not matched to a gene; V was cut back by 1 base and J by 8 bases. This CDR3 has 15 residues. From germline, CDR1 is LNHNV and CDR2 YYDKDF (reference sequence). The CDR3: CATSRAGTSGTQQYF. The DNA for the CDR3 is TGTGCCACCAGCAGAGCCGGGACTAGCGGGACTCAGCAGTACTTC. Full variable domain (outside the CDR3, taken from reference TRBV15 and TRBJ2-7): DAMVIQNPRYQVTQFGKPVTLSCSQTLNHNVMYWYQQKSSQAPKLLFHYYDKDFNNEADTPDNFQSRRPNTSFCFLDIRSPGLGDTAMYLCATSRAGTSGTQQYFGPGTRLTVT.

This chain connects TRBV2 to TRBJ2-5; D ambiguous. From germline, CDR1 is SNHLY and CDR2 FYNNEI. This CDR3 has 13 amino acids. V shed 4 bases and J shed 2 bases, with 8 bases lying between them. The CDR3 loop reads CASSGDTQETQYF. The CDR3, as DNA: TGTGCCAGCAGTGGAGACACACAAGAGACCCAGTACTTC.

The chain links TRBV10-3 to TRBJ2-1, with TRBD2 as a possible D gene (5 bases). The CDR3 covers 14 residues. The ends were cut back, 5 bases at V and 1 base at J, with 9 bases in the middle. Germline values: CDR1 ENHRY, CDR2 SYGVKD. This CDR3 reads CAISIGESYNEQFF. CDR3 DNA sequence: TGTGCCATCAGTATTGGGGAGTCCTACAATGAGCAGTTCTTC.

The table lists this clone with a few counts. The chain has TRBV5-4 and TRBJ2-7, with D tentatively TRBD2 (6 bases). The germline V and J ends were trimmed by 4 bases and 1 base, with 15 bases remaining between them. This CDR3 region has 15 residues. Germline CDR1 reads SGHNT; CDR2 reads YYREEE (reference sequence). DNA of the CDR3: TGTGCCAGCAGCCGTCCGGGACGGGAGTCCTACGAGCAGTACTTC. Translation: CASSRPGRESYEQYF.

The DNA for the CDR3 is TGTGCCAGCAAGAAGGGGAGGACTGAAGCTTTCTTT. It translates to CASKKGRTEAFF. The V gene is TRBV2, the J gene TRBJ1-1; possible D gene TRBD1, 5 bases. The V gene's germline CDR1 is SNHLY and CDR2 FYNNEI. V lost 7 bases and J 5 bases, leaving 11 bases between the germline ends. The CDR3 totals 12 residues.

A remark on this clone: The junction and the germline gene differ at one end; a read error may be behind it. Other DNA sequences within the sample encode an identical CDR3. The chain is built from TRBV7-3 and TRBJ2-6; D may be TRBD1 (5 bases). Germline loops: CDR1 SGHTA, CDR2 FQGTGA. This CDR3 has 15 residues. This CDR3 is CASSSTGSGANVLTF. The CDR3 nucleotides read TGTGCCAGCAGCTCCACAGGCTCTGGGGCCAACGTCCTTACTTTC.

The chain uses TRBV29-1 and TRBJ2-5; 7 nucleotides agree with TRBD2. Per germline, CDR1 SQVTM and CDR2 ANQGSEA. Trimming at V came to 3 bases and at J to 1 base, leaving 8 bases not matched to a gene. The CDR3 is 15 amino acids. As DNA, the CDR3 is TGCAGCGTTGATAACGTGGCTAGCGGCCAAGAGACCCAGTACTTC. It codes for CSVDNVASGQETQYF.

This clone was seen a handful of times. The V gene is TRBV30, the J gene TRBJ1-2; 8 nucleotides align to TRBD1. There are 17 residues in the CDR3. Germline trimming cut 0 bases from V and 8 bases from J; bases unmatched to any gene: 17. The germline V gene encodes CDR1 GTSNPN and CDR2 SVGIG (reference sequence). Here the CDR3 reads CAWSVHDVNQGAKGYTF. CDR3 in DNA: TGTGCCTGGAGTGTACACGATGTCAACCAGGGGGCTAAAGGCTACACCTTC.

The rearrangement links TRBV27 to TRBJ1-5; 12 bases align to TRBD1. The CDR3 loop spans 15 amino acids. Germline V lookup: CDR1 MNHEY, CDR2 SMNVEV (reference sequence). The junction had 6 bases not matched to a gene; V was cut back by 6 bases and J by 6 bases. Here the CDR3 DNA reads TGTGCCAGCAGCGCCGGGACAGGGGGCCGTCAGCCCCAGCATTTT. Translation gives CASSAGTGGRQPQHF.

CDR3: CASSPQGAVAYNEQFF. The CDR3 nucleotides are TGTGCCAGCAGCCCACAGGGGGCTGTAGCGTACAATGAGCAGTTCTTC. V is TRBV7-6 and J is TRBJ2-1; TRBD1 aligns across 9 bases. V gave up 5 bases and J gave up 4 bases; unmatched junction bases: 9. This CDR3 has 16 residues. Per germline, CDR1 SGHVS and CDR2 FNYEAQ.

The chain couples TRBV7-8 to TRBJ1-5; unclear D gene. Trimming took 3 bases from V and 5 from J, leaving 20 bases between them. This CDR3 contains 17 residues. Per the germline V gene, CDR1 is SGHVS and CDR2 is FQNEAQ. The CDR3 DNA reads TGTGCCAGCAGCTTCCGCCGACTACTTTTCGATTATCAGCCCCAGCATTTT. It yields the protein CASSFRRLLFDYQPQHF.